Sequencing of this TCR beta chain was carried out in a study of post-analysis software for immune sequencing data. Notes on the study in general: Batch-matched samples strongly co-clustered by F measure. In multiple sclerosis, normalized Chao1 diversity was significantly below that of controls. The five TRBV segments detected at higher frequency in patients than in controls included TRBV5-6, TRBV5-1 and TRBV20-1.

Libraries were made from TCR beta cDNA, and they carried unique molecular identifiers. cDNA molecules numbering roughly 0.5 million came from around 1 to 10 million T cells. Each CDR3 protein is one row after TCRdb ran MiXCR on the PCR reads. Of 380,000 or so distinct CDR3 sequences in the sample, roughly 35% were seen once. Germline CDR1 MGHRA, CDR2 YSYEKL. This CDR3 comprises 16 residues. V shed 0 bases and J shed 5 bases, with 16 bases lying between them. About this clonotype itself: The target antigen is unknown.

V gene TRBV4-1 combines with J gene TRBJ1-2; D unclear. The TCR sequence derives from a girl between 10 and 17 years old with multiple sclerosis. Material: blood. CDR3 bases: TGCGCCAGCAGCCAAGAATACACAGCGCCGTTGTATGGCTACACCTTC. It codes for CASSQEYTAPLYGYTF.